This T cell receptor beta chain originates from a study of T cells after yellow fever vaccination. TCRdb itself ran the 5' RACE reads through MiXCR, one entry per CDR3 protein. This table holds a few hundred thousand distinct CDR3 sequences, about a sixth found once. CDR1 is MNHNS, CDR2 SASEGT, per germline. Germline trimming cut 10 bases from V and 2 bases from J; bases unmatched to any gene: 7. The CDR3 spans 14 residues. The chain employs TRBV6-1 and TRBJ2-7; 11 positions match TRBD2. The TCR originated in a young man who received the YFV17D yellow fever vaccine. Sequencing was performed on PBMCs, taken 4 to 6 days after the first yellow fever vaccination. CDR3 sequence reads: CATKGLAGPYEQYV. The CDR3 DNA sequence: TGTGCCACGAAAGGACTAGCGGGCCCCTACGAGCAGTACGTC.